The following is a T cell receptor (beta chain) sequence with its context. What it recognizes is unknown. The sample originates from a study of graft-versus-host responses after intestinal transplantation. Trimming left V 6 bases short and J 8 bases short, with 14 bases between. Germline CDR1 SGHNT, CDR2 YENEEA. The CDR3 is 13 amino acids. Repertoires were generated with immunoSEQ multiplex PCR, while TCRdb's copy carries only in-frame clones and drops some. The sample lists roughly 99,000 clones; about 91% were seen once. Study results and caveats: GvH clones occurred in recipient marrow; some first appeared in ileum or blood.

The sequence came from a human donor who was the organ donor for an intestinal transplant. The starting material was unstimulated CD4+ T cells sorted from spleen or lymph node cells, obtained before transplant. The V call is TRBV11-3, the J call TRBJ2-1, with D tentatively TRBD1 (6 bases). The CDR3 region is CASRKGGRDEQFF. In DNA form, the CDR3 reads TGTGCCAGCAGAAAAGGGGGTAGGGATGAGCAGTTCTTC.